This T cell receptor beta chain derives from a study of T-cell memory formation after mild COVID-19. This clonotype was seen ten or more times. This CDR3 is built from 10 residues. Germline V lookup: CDR1 DFQATT, CDR2 SNEGSKA (reference sequence). V lost 6 bases and J lost 8, with 10 bases in between. Constant-segment-primed 5'RACE gave TCR alpha and TCR beta cDNA libraries with sample barcodes and UMIs. TCRdb redid the calling of the 5' RACE reads with MiXCR, one entry per CDR3 protein. The sample carries some 330,000 distinct CDR3 sequences, 20% to 25% recorded once. The specimen was PBMCs or a T cell subset sorted from them (not recorded which). The V and J genes are TRBV20-1 and TRBJ1-2; D is unclear. This TCR came from an adult woman who had mild COVID-19 (a few samples of this study predate the infection). Cell type and time point are not known. This chain's CDR3 is CSASGRGYTF. CDR3 DNA sequence: TGCAGTGCCTCGGGTAGAGGCTACACCTTC.